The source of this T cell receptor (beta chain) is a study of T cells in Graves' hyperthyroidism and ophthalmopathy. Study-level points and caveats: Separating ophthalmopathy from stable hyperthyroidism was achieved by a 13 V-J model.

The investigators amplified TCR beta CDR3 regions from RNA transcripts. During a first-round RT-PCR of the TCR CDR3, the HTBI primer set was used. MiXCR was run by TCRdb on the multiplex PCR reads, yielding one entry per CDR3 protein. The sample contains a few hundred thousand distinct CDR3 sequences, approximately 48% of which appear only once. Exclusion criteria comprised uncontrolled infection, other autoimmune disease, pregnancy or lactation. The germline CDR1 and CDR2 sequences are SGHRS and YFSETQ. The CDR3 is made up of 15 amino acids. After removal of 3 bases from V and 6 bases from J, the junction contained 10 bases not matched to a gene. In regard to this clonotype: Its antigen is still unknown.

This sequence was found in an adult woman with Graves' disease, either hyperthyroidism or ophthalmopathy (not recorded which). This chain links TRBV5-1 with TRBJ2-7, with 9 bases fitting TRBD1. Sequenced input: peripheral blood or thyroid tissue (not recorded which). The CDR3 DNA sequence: TGCGCCAGCAGCTGGGGGACAGGGAGGTCATCCGAGCAGTACTTC. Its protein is CASSWGTGRSSEQYF. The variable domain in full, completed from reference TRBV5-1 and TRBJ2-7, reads KAGVTQTPRYLIKTRGQQVTLSCSPISGHRSVSWYQQTPGQGLQFLFEYFSETQRNKGNFPGRFSGRQFSNSRSEMNVSTLELGDSALYLCASSWGTGRSSEQYFGPGTRLTVT.